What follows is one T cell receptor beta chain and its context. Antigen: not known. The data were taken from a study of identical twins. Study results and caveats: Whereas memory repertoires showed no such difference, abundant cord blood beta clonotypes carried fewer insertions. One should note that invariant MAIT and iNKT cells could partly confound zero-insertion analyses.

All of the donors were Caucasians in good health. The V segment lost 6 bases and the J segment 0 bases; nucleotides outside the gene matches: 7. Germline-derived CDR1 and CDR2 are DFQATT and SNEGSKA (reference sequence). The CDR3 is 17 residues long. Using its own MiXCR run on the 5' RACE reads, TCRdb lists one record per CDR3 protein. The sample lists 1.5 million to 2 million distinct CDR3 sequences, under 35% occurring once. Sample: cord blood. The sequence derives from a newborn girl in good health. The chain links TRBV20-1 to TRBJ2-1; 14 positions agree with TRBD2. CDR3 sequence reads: CSARLAGGPSSYNEQFF. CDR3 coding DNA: TGCAGTGCGAGACTAGCGGGAGGGCCGAGCTCCTACAATGAGCAGTTCTTC.